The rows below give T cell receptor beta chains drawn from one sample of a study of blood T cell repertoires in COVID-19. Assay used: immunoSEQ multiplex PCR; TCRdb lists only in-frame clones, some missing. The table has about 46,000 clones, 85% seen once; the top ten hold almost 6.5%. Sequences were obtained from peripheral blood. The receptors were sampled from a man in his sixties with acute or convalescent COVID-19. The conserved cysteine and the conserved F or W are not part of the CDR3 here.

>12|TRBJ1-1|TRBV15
ATSREASGTEAF
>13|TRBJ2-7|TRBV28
ASSLGTGRSYEQY
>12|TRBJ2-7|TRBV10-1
ASSGLESSYEQY
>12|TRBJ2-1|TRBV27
ASSSRDIYNEQF
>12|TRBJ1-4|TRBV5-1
ASSTGTGEEKLF
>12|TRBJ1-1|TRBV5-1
ASSWGGANTEAF
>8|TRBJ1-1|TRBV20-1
SARTEEAF
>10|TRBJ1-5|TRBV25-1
ASSLGGQPQH
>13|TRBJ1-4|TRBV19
ASSIFIETNEKLF
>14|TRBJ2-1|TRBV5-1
ASSGPGTSGYNEQF
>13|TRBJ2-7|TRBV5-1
ASSQRQVSTSEQY
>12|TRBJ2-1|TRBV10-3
AISGTRGYNEQF
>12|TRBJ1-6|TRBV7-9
ASSLNRGDPPLH
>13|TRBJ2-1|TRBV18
ASSRGLAGNNEQF
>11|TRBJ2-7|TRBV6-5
ASSLSGPYEQY
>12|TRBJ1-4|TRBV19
ASSPGQPNEKLF
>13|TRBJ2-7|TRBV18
ASSLRQGGGTEQY
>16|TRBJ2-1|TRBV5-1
ASSLASFTSGRYNEQF
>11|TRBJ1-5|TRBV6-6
AGQGYSNQPQH
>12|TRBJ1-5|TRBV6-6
ASSYQGESQPQH
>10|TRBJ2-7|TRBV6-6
ASSYSPGGQY
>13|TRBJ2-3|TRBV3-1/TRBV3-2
ASSQGGRATDTQY
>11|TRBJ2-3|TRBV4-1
ASSQEAADTQY
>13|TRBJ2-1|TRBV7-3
ASSLVGALYNEQF
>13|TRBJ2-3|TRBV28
ASRYMDQWRDTQY
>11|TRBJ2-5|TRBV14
ASSQDLEETQY
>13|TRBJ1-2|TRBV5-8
ASSFPSPSGRGYT
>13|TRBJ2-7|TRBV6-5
ASSYSGTAAYEQY
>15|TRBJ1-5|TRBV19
ASSIRQADYSNQPQH
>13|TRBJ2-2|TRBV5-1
ASSFSLASTGELF
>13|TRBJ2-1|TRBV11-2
ASSLWGSSYNEQF